This is a list of T cell receptor beta chains from one sample in a study of monozygotic twins with inflammatory bowel disease. TCRdb re-called the 5' RACE reads; every CDR3 protein appears as one record, without DNA. Its table records around 410,000 distinct CDR3 sequences. Sequenced sample: blood. These receptor sequences come from a human donor with ulcerative colitis or Crohn's disease, or a healthy co-twin of an affected twin (not recorded which). Both conserved end residues are part of each CDR3. Each record gives: V gene, J gene, CDR3 protein.

V: TRBV29-1
J: TRBJ2-2
CDR3: CSVGLRGELFF

V: TRBV7-2
J: TRBJ2-3
CDR3: CASSLDIFSADTQYF

V: TRBV5-1
J: TRBJ2-1
CDR3: CASSDTGTSVGEQFF

V: TRBV16
J: TRBJ2-3
CDR3: CASSQGGERGTDTQYF

V: TRBV28
J: TRBJ1-5
CDR3: CASSFRPVWSGQPQHF

V: TRBV4-3
J: TRBJ2-1
CDR3: CASSQDWASTYNEQFF

V: TRBV3-1
J: TRBJ1-3
CDR3: CASSQEYGSTIYF

V: TRBV6-1
J: TRBJ2-1
CDR3: CASSVSFNNEQFF

V: TRBV6-1
J: TRBJ1-4
CDR3: CASSPPKSTNEKLFF

V: TRBV20-1
J: TRBJ1-2
CDR3: CSALTGGRASYGYTF

V: TRBV6-1
J: TRBJ2-5
CDR3: CASRTGVGETQYF

V: TRBV7-9
J: TRBJ1-3
CDR3: CASSFYGQSSGNTIYF

V: TRBV4-2
J: TRBJ2-3
CDR3: CASSQDSLVEAGTTDTQYF

V: TRBV7-9
J: TRBJ2-2
CDR3: CASSLTGGDTGELFF

V: TRBV7-9
J: TRBJ1-1
CDR3: CASSSQGALGTEAFF

V: TRBV15
J: TRBJ2-5
CDR3: CATSRGWGQETQYF